The 10 T cell receptor beta chains presented below share a single source sample, sequenced in a study of blood T cell repertoires in COVID-19. Profiling relied on immunoSEQ multiplex PCR, and the TCRdb table lists in-frame clones only, not all of them. This sample has over 150,000 clones; over 70% occur once, and the top ten carry less than 3%. Sequencing was carried out using peripheral blood. These receptors all come from a woman aged 55-69 years with acute or convalescent COVID-19.

The chain links TRBV12-3 or TRBV12-4 to TRBJ2-1; possibly TRBD1 for D (5 bases). The V end was cut by 5 bases, the J end by 7 bases, with 9 bases between. The length of the CDR3 is 12 residues. The DNA for the CDR3 is TGTGCCAGCAGTACCCAGGGAAATGAGCAGTTCTTC. Protein: CASSTQGNEQFF.

The chain couples TRBV11-2 to TRBJ2-7; the D gene is possibly TRBD1 (6 bases). This CDR3 has 16 residues. The V and J ends lost 1 base and 0 bases respectively, with 13 bases between them. The V gene's germline CDR1 is SGHAT and CDR2 FQNNGV. CDR3 coding DNA: TGTGCCAGCAGCTTAGTAGGGGGAAAGAGCTCCTACGAGCAGTACTTC. It encodes CASSLVGGKSSYEQYF.

The chain carries TRBV6-1 and TRBJ1-2; TRBD1 matches 8 bases. The germline V gene has CDR1 MNHNS and CDR2 SASEGT. The CDR3 is 15 residues long. V lost 3 bases and J lost 2; bases outside the gene matches: 5. For the CDR3, the DNA is TGTGCCAGCAGTGAGCCGGACAGGGCAAACTATGGCTACACCTTC. Amino acid sequence: CASSEPDRANYGYTF.

The chain has TRBV4-1 and TRBJ2-1, with no clear D. CDR1 and CDR2 (germline): MGHRA, YSYEKL. The germline V and J ends were trimmed by 0 bases and 7 bases, with 19 bases remaining between them. The CDR3 has 17 amino acids. The CDR3 nucleotides are TGCGCCAGCAGCCAAGATCATGGGCAGAATTTTATGAATGAGCAGTTCTTC. Translation: CASSQDHGQNFMNEQFF.

This clone was seen a single time. The genes are TRBV15 and TRBJ2-1; possible D gene TRBD1, 5 bases. The germline CDR1 and CDR2 sequences are LNHNV and YYDKDF (reference sequence). Trimming removed 3 bases from V and 5 bases from J, with 11 bases in between. The CDR3 length is 14 residues. In DNA, the CDR3 is TGTGCCACCAGCAGCGCTACGACAGACAATGAGCAGTTCTTC. Protein product: CATSSATTDNEQFF.

V gene TRBV4-2 combines with J gene TRBJ1-1, with no clear D. The V gene's germline CDR1 is LGHNA and CDR2 YNFKEQ. The CDR3 loop spans 13 amino acids. V was clipped by 5 bases and J by 2 bases, with 9 bases between them. The CDR3 region is CASSSRVNTEAFF. For the CDR3, the DNA is TGTGCCAGCAGCTCTCGAGTAAACACTGAAGCTTTCTTT.

The chain carries TRBV19 and TRBJ2-2; 7 bases are shared with TRBD1. This CDR3 is built from 15 residues. Trimming cost V 7 bases and J 6 bases; bases outside gene matches: 11. CDR1 LNHDA and CDR2 SQIVND come from the germline V gene (reference sequence). The CDR3 protein is CASNAQTGWPGELFF. The CDR3 region has the DNA TGTGCCAGTAACGCCCAGACAGGGTGGCCCGGGGAGCTGTTTTTT.

The CDR3 sequence is CASSYRQGAEAFF. In nucleotides, the CDR3 is TGTGCCAGCAGTTACCGACAGGGGGCGGAAGCTTTCTTT. V and J are TRBV6-2 or TRBV6-3 and TRBJ1-1; TRBD1 matches 10 bases. CDR1 MNHEY and CDR2 SVGEGT come from the germline V gene. The CDR3 is 13 amino acids. V dropped 2 bases and J dropped 8; count of bases not matched to a gene: 2.

This clone appeared once. The gene calls are TRBV7-9 and TRBJ1-2; TRBD1 matches at 7 bases. The CDR3 is 18 amino acids. The germline gives CDR1 SEHNR, CDR2 FQNEAQ (reference sequence). V gave up 4 bases and J gave up 4 bases; unmatched junction bases: 18. The CDR3 DNA reads TGTGCCAGCAGCTCAAGCTTTCTAGGACAGGCGGAGTCCTATGGCTACACCTTC. Translation: CASSSSFLGQAESYGYTF.

This rearrangement joins TRBV3-1 (or the pseudogene TRBV3-2) to TRBJ1-1, with TRBD1 as a possible D gene (5 bases). V lost 1 base and J lost 0, with 18 bases in between. The CDR3 is made up of 18 amino acids. Germline V CDR1 and CDR2: LGHDT, YNNKEL (reference sequence). CDR3 nucleotide sequence: TGTGCCAGCAGCCAAGTTAAGGGAATCTGGGGCTTGAACACTGAAGCTTTCTTT. It translates to CASSQVKGIWGLNTEAFF.